This entry lists 18 T cell receptor beta chains sequenced from one sample in a study of regulatory T cells in long-lasting Graves disease. The TCR beta library used iRepertoire HTBI primers with Arm-PCR amplification of CDR3. One entry per CDR3 protein, called by TCRdb with MiXCR from the multiplex PCR reads. The table records fewer than 400,000 distinct CDR3 sequences, 18% of them present only once. Sample time point: newly diagnosed GD, antithyroid drugs for less than 3 months. The authors made the TCR library using RNA they extracted from PBMCs. The sample here was peripheral blood mononuclear cells (PBMCs), taken at new diagnosis, from a patient treated with antithyroid drugs. All receptors come from a female donor with Graves disease.

There are many counts of this clonotype. The genes are TRBV7-2 and TRBJ1-2; the match to TRBD1 covers 9 bases. The CDR3 runs 16 residues. V lost 1 base to trimming and J lost 6 bases; unmatched junction nucleotides: 9. CDR1 and CDR2 from the germline V gene are SGHTA and FQGNSA. The CDR3 nucleotides are TGTGCCAGCAGCTTAGGGAGGAACAGGGGGCGAGATGGCTACACCTTC. Protein product: CASSLGRNRGRDGYTF. The variable domain in full, with the rest retrieved from reference TRBV7-2 and TRBJ1-2, is GAGVSQSPSNKVTEKGKDVELRCDPISGHTALYWYRQSLGQGLEFLIYFQGNSAPDKSGLPSDRFSAERTGGSVSTLTIQRTQQEDSAVYLCASSLGRNRGRDGYTFGSGTRLTVV.

In its sample, this clonotype was seen many times. V is TRBV9 and J is TRBJ2-1; 7 bases are shared with TRBD2. Losses at the gene ends were 1 base for V and 10 bases for J; bases not matched to a gene: 2. Germline V gene sequence: CDR1 SGDLS, CDR2 YYNGEE. There are 12 residues in the CDR3. CDR3: CASSVLSGEQFF. CDR3 coding DNA: TGTGCCAGCAGCGTACTTAGCGGGGAGCAGTTCTTC. Together with reference TRBV9 and TRBJ2-1, the CDR3 gives the full variable domain: DSGVTQTPKHLITATGQRVTLRCSPRSGDLSVYWYQQSLDQGLQFLIQYYNGEERAKGNILERFSAQQFPDLHSELNLSSLELGDSALYFCASSVLSGEQFFGPGTRLTVL.

This clonotype appeared many times. The chain has TRBV7-2 and TRBJ1-1; D is undetermined. The CDR3 consists of 16 residues. Deletions cut 1 base from V and 1 base from J, with 13 bases between. Per the germline V gene, CDR1 is SGHTA and CDR2 is FQGNSA. This CDR3 is CASSLGAKGPNTEAFF. The CDR3 bases are TGTGCCAGCAGCTTAGGGGCTAAGGGCCCGAACACTGAAGCTTTCTTT.

This clonotype was detected many times. The V call is TRBV6-2 or TRBV6-3, the J call TRBJ2-3; 10 bases are shared with TRBD1. From germline, CDR1 is MNHEY and CDR2 SVGEGT. The CDR3 sequence is 16 residues long. The trim removed 5 bases at V and 5 bases at J, leaving 10 bases unmatched. CDR3 DNA: TGTGCCAGCAGTCCTATCGGGACAGGGGAGGAAGATACGCAGTATTTT. As protein: CASSPIGTGEEDTQYF.

On this clonotype itself: A much more abundant neighbour one base away suggests this may be a read error. The J gene is TRBJ1-2, the V gene TRBV7-2, with D perhaps matching TRBD1 (6 bases). Germline assignment: CDR1 SGHTA and CDR2 FQGNSA. Deletions cut 1 base from V and 13 bases from J, with 31 bases between. CDR3 length: 18 residues. In nucleotides, the CDR3 is TGTGCCAGCAGCTTAGGACGTATTTCGGGCGGCCAACAGGGAGGCACCACCTTC. It is translated as CASSLGRISGGQQGGTTF.

The rearrangement uses TRBV7-3 and TRBJ2-1; 7 positions match TRBD2. V was pared by 4 bases and J by 3 bases, with 12 bases of the junction left unmatched. This CDR3 is 17 amino acids long. Germline CDR1 SGHTA, CDR2 FQGTGA. The CDR3 nucleotides read TGTGCCAGCAGCTCTCCGGGGGGAGTAGCGGGCTACAATGAGCAGTTCTTC. Protein: CASSSPGGVAGYNEQFF.

This clonotype has a count of ten or more. The V and J genes are TRBV2 and TRBJ2-7; D might be TRBD2 (5 bases). V lost 8 bases and J lost 7, with 15 bases in between. Germline V lookup: CDR1 SNHLY, CDR2 FYNNEI. The CDR3 runs to 12 residues. The CDR3 DNA is TGTGCCAGCTACCGTGGGAGTCTGGAGCAGTACTTC. Its translation is CASYRGSLEQYF.

This clonotype was counted at least ten times. CDR3 in amino acids: CASSSLGTGDNQPQHF. In nucleotides, the CDR3 is TGTGCCAGCAGTTCCCTTGGGACAGGCGACAATCAGCCCCAGCATTTT. J is TRBJ1-5 and V is TRBV28, with 8 nucleotides matching TRBD1. Germline CDR1 is MDHEN and CDR2 is SYDVKM. V lost 4 bases and J lost 3; bases outside the gene matches: 8. The CDR3 is 16 amino acids.

This clonotype has a count of ten or more. The chain couples TRBV7-9 to TRBJ1-1; D is unclear. V lost 5 bases and J lost 5, with 24 bases in between. Germline V gene data show CDR1 as SEHNR and CDR2 as FQNEAQ (reference sequence). The CDR3 extends over 17 amino acids. CDR3 coding DNA: TGTGCCAGCAGCCCAAAGAGCCATGGGGTTCGCGGGACTGAAGCTTTCTTT. Encoded protein: CASSPKSHGVRGTEAFF.

This chain joins TRBV5-4 and TRBJ2-7; D is uncertain. V lost 0 bases to trimming and J lost 2 bases, with 15 bases between them. The germline CDR1 and CDR2 sequences are SGHNT and YYREEE (reference sequence). CDR3 length equals 16 residues. DNA of the CDR3: TGTGCCAGCAGCTTGGGACGGCGACACAAACCCTACGAGCAGTACTTC. Its translation is CASSLGRRHKPYEQYF.

In its sample, this clonotype was seen many times. DNA of the CDR3: TGTGCCAGCAGCCCTGGACAGGGTCCTCAGCCCCAGCATTTT. Translated: CASSPGQGPQPQHF. The V and J genes are TRBV9 and TRBJ1-5, with 8 bases matching TRBD1. Unmatched junction bases numbered 6, after V lost 4 bases and J lost 6 bases. Germline-derived CDR1 and CDR2 are SGDLS and YYNGEE. CDR3 length: 14 amino acids.

The chain combines TRBV5-1 with TRBJ1-2; the D gene is possibly TRBD1 (6 bases). The CDR3 has 14 amino acids. Trimming pared 1 base from V and 8 bases from J, leaving 15 bases between. CDR1 and CDR2 (germline): SGHRS, YFSETQ. CDR3 protein: CASSLPQGGDGYTF. For the CDR3, the DNA is TGCGCCAGCAGCTTGCCCCAAGGGGGGGACGGCTACACCTTC.

The CDR3 bases are TGTGCCAGTAGTATATCCCTAGCGGGAGGGCCGATCTCCTACAATGAGCAGTTCTTC. It yields the protein CASSISLAGGPISYNEQFF. The chain uses TRBV19 and TRBJ2-1; 12 nucleotides match TRBD2. V was pared by 2 bases and J by 0 bases, with 8 bases of the junction left unmatched. The CDR3 spans 19 residues. Germline V gene data show CDR1 as LNHDA and CDR2 as SQIVND (reference sequence). Together with reference TRBV19 and TRBJ2-1, the CDR3 gives the full variable domain: DGGITQSPKYLFRKEGQNVTLSCEQNLNHDAMYWYRQDPGQGLRLIYYSQIVNDFQKGDIAEGYSVSREKKESFPLTVTSAQKNPTAFYLCASSISLAGGPISYNEQFFGPGTRLTVL.

This clonotype was detected many times. V usage is TRBV7-2 and J usage is TRBJ2-5, with a possible D match to TRBD2 (6 bases). The CDR3 consists of 15 residues. Trimming stripped 2 bases from V and 5 bases from J, with 15 bases between. Germline loops: CDR1 SGHTA, CDR2 FQGNSA. CDR3: CASSLHPGAGETQYF. The CDR3 DNA follows: TGTGCCAGCAGCTTACATCCGGGAGCAGGGGAGACCCAGTACTTC.

This chain's CDR3 is CASSFPASGSPYEQYF. CDR3 in DNA: TGTGCCAGCAGTTTTCCTGCTAGCGGGAGCCCCTACGAGCAGTACTTC. The chain recombines TRBV28 with TRBJ2-7; TRBD2 aligns across 10 bases. V was clipped by 3 bases and J by 2 bases; unmatched bases: 7. This CDR3 region has 16 residues. Germline V gene data show CDR1 as MDHEN and CDR2 as SYDVKM.

This clonotype was detected ten times or more. The chain combines TRBV12-3 or TRBV12-4 with TRBJ1-5, with 10 bases lining up with TRBD1. This CDR3 region has 16 residues. J was trimmed by 2 bases and V by 5 bases; bases with no gene match: 6. CDR3 nucleotide sequence: TGTGCCAGCAGTATCGCCGGGACAGGGGGCAATCAGCCCCAGCATTTT. It translates to CASSIAGTGGNQPQHF.

This clonotype was counted ten times or more. The CDR3 sequence: CASSYSGGGTGIYNEQFF. CDR3 bases: TGTGCCAGCAGTTACTCGGGGGGGGGGACAGGGATCTACAATGAGCAGTTCTTC. The V gene is TRBV6-5, the J gene TRBJ2-1; TRBD1 agrees at 9 bases. The V and J ends lost 0 bases and 3 bases, in that order; junction bases with no gene match: 9. The V gene's germline CDR1 is MNHEY and CDR2 SVGAGI. The CDR3 sequence is 18 residues long.

This clonotype was seen many times. The V and J genes are TRBV28 and TRBJ2-7, with D unresolved. CDR3 length equals 13 residues. Deletions cut 7 bases from V and 3 bases from J, with 13 bases between. Germline V lookup: CDR1 MDHEN, CDR2 SYDVKM. CDR3 nucleotide sequence: TGTGCCAGCACTTTGGGCCGAAACTACGAGCAGTACTTC. This sequence encodes CASTLGRNYEQYF.